A selection of T cell receptor beta chains follows, all from one sample in a study of CD8 T cells in ankylosing spondylitis. TCRdb fed the 5' RACE reads into MiXCR, producing one record per CDR3 protein. The profile shows 380,000 or so distinct CDR3 sequences, roughly 22% of them singletons. Sequences were obtained from blood, either unsorted or a sorted T cell fraction (not recorded which). These receptors originate from a male donor with ankylosing spondylitis or in good health (not recorded which). CDR3s include the opening cysteine and the closing phenylalanine or tryptophan. A D gene is named only where the DNA matches it firmly. Clone size is stated in some rows and not others, as once, few, many or a class when expanded.

d_gene	j_gene	v_gene	abundance	CDR3aa	CDR3nt
TRBD2	TRBJ2-3	TRBV6-2/TRBV6-3	-	CASSYSRVAGEKPYSTDTQYF	TGTGCCAGCAGTTACTCGCGGGTAGCGGGGGAGAAGCCCTATAGCACAGATACGCAGTATTTT
TRBD2	TRBJ2-7	TRBV7-9	-	CASSFGTSGTYEQYF	TGTGCCAGCAGCTTCGGGACTAGCGGGACATACGAGCAGTACTTC
-	TRBJ1-5	TRBV19	-	CASSATDYSNQPQHF	TGTGCCAGTAGTGCGACAGACTATAGCAATCAGCCCCAGCATTTT
-	TRBJ1-2	TRBV12-3/TRBV12-4	few	CASSLAGVSIF	TGTGCCAGCAGTTTAGCGGGGGTCAGCATCTTC
-	TRBJ2-2	TRBV29-1	-	CSVEKSAAGELFF	TGCAGCGTTGAGAAGTCAGCGGCCGGGGAGCTGTTTTTT
-	TRBJ1-2	TRBV12-3/TRBV12-4	-	CASSPVGFIGGAF	TGTGCCAGCAGTCCAGTTGGCTTTATCGGGGGGGCCTTC
-	TRBJ1-1	TRBV10-3	few	CASRVNTEAFF	TGTGCCAGCAGGGTGAACACTGAAGCTTTCTTT
-	TRBJ1-4	TRBV14	few	CASSHGGANEKLFF	TGTGCCAGCAGCCACGGGGGGGCTAATGAAAAACTGTTTTTT
-	TRBJ1-5	TRBV27	few	CASSLSEGGQPQHF	TGTGCCAGCAGTTTATCGGAGGGAGGTCAGCCCCAGCATTTT
-	TRBJ2-7	TRBV11-2	few	CASSLDTRGIYEQYF	TGTGCCAGCAGCTTAGATACCAGGGGAATCTACGAGCAGTACTTC
-	TRBJ2-4	TRBV11-2	-	CASSLEGNGAKNIQYF	TGTGCCAGCAGCTTAGAGGGCAACGGGGCCAAAAACATTCAGTACTTC
-	TRBJ1-5	TRBV29-1	-	CSAGTGEPQHF	TGCAGCGCCGGGACCGGGGAGCCCCAGCATTTT
-	TRBJ1-1	TRBV7-9	-	CASSGGVLVNTEAFF	TGTGCCAGCAGCGGGGGGGTCCTAGTGAACACTGAAGCTTTCTTT
-	TRBJ2-5	TRBV12-3/TRBV12-4	few	CASSASVGTLYQETQYF	TGTGCCAGCAGTGCCTCGGTTGGGACTCTCTACCAAGAGACCCAGTACTTC
-	TRBJ2-1	TRBV9	few	CASSVDGGGGNEQFF	TGTGCCAGCAGCGTAGATGGGGGCGGAGGCAATGAGCAGTTCTTC
-	TRBJ2-6	TRBV30	-	CAWSAGLSGANVLTF	TGTGCCTGGAGTGCGGGACTTTCTGGGGCCAACGTCCTGACTTTC
-	TRBJ2-1	TRBV19	many	CASSISPYNEQFF	TGTGCCAGTAGTATAAGCCCATACAATGAGCAGTTCTTC
-	TRBJ2-5	TRBV4-1	-	CASSQEGHYQETQYF	TGCGCCAGCAGCCAAGAGGGGCACTATCAAGAGACCCAGTACTTC
-	TRBJ2-2	TRBV10-3	once	CAISESGGARTTGELFF	TGTGCCATCAGTGAGTCGGGGGGGGCGCGTACCACCGGGGAGCTGTTTTTT
-	TRBJ1-5	TRBV7-7	few	CASSLARFGLGLGQPQHF	TGTGCTAGCAGCTTAGCGCGGTTCGGGCTAGGGTTGGGCCAGCCCCAGCATTTT
TRBD2	TRBJ2-5	TRBV7-9	few	CASSFWEGIQETQYF	TGTGCCAGCAGTTTTTGGGAGGGGATCCAAGAGACCCAGTACTTC
-	TRBJ2-6	TRBV7-9	few	CASSLGDSGANVLTF	TGTGCCAGCAGTCTAGGGGACTCTGGGGCCAACGTCCTGACTTTC
-	TRBJ2-3	TRBV20-1	-	CSARSSLLSTDTQYF	TGCAGTGCTAGAAGTAGTCTACTCAGCACAGATACGCAGTATTTT
-	TRBJ1-1	TRBV29-1	-	CSSAREEMNTEAFF	TGCAGCAGCGCTAGAGAGGAGATGAACACTGAAGCTTTCTTT
-	TRBJ2-2	TRBV7-3	-	CASSLTQSINGMGELFF	TGTGCCAGCAGCTTAACGCAAAGCATAAACGGCATGGGGGAGCTGTTTTTT
TRBD1	TRBJ2-1	TRBV28	-	CASRRGTGAHNEQFF	TGTGCCAGCAGAAGAGGGACAGGGGCTCACAATGAGCAGTTCTTC
TRBD2	TRBJ2-2	TRBV20-1	-	CSARDGGGTGELFF	TGCAGTGCAAGGGATGGGGGGGGCACCGGGGAGCTGTTTTTT
-	TRBJ2-7	TRBV4-2	few	CASSPGPSSYEQYF	TGTGCCAGCAGTCCCGGGCCGAGCTCCTACGAGCAGTACTTC
-	TRBJ2-1	TRBV12-3/TRBV12-4	few	CASSRGGGNEQFF	TGTGCCAGCAGCCGGGGTGGGGGTAATGAGCAGTTCTTC
-	TRBJ2-7	TRBV5-6	-	CASSEGTTYEQYF	TGTGCCAGCAGCGAGGGAACCACCTACGAGCAGTACTTC
-	TRBJ2-7	TRBV29-1	few	CSVGGLSYEQYF	TGCAGCGTTGGGGGACTTTCCTACGAGCAGTACTTC
-	TRBJ1-2	TRBV12-3/TRBV12-4	few	CASSSFTQGSYGYTF	TGTGCCAGCAGTTCCTTCACCCAGGGGAGCTATGGCTACACCTTC
TRBD1	TRBJ1-1	TRBV29-1	-	CSVEEGDRAGTEAFF	TGCAGCGTTGAAGAAGGGGACAGGGCGGGCACTGAAGCTTTCTTT
-	TRBJ1-4	TRBV3-1	-	CASSQVSQFATNEKLFF	TGTGCCAGCAGCCAAGTTTCACAGTTCGCAACTAATGAAAAACTGTTTTTT
-	TRBJ1-2	TRBV6-5	few	CASSYRNLGGYTF	TGTGCCAGCAGTTACCGTAACTTGGGAGGCTACACCTTC
-	TRBJ2-5	TRBV29-1	few	CSAYQGETQYF	TGCAGCGCGTATCAGGGGGAGACCCAGTACTTC
-	TRBJ2-2	TRBV2	-	CASSDWTVDTGELFF	TGTGCCAGCAGTGATTGGACAGTGGACACCGGGGAGCTGTTTTTT
TRBD2	TRBJ2-3	TRBV28	few	CASSWAGGTDTQYF	TGTGCCAGCAGTTGGGCGGGGGGCACAGATACGCAGTATTTT
-	TRBJ1-2	TRBV5-8	few	CASSLGPGTYGYTF	TGTGCCAGCAGCTTGGGTCCAGGGACCTATGGCTACACCTTC
TRBD2	TRBJ2-3	TRBV11-1	-	CASSRGLAGVQRTDTQYF	TGTGCCAGCAGCCGGGGACTAGCGGGGGTACAGCGCACAGATACGCAGTATTTT
-	TRBJ2-5	TRBV29-1	-	CSTPWGGETQYF	TGCAGCACACCCTGGGGAGGAGAGACCCAGTACTTC
TRBD2	TRBJ2-1	TRBV29-1	-	CSVPPPGGGSSYNEQFF	TGCAGCGTTCCCCCTCCCGGGGGGGGGAGCTCCTACAATGAGCAGTTCTTC
TRBD1	TRBJ2-7	TRBV11-2	-	CASSLGQGNHEQYF	TGTGCCAGCAGCTTGGGACAGGGGAACCACGAGCAGTACTTC
-	TRBJ2-7	TRBV30	-	CAWGTGIAYEQYF	TGTGCCTGGGGAACGGGGATTGCCTACGAGCAGTACTTC
TRBD2	TRBJ2-7	TRBV2	-	CASASGGGLVYEQYF	TGTGCCAGCGCCAGCGGCGGAGGACTAGTCTACGAGCAGTACTTC
-	TRBJ2-3	TRBV25-1	-	CASSEIGADTQYF	TGTGCCAGCAGTGAAATCGGCGCAGATACGCAGTATTTT
TRBD1	TRBJ2-7	TRBV3-1	-	CASSQGSGTGLVEQYF	TGTGCCAGCAGCCAAGGGTCCGGGACAGGGCTTGTCGAGCAGTACTTC
-	TRBJ2-1	TRBV12-3/TRBV12-4	many	CASSPLLYNEQFF	TGTGCCAGCAGTCCGCTACTTTACAATGAGCAGTTCTTC
-	TRBJ1-2	TRBV5-1	few	CASSLEYGNYGYTF	TGCGCCAGCAGCTTGGAGTACGGGAACTATGGCTACACCTTC
-	TRBJ2-3	TRBV29-1	few	CSVEPGVQGTTDTQYF	TGCAGCGTTGAACCGGGAGTACAGGGGACCACAGATACGCAGTATTTT
-	TRBJ2-3	TRBV24-1	-	CATSDLPDTQYF	TGTGCCACCAGTGATTTGCCGGATACGCAGTATTTT
-	TRBJ1-2	TRBV6-5	-	CASSYSNSLVGYTF	TGTGCCAGCAGTTACTCGAACAGCCTGGTTGGCTACACCTTC